This T cell receptor (beta chain) was obtained from a study of regulatory dendritic cells for organ transplantation. Findings of the study overall: Memory CD8+ clonal expansion seemed more limited with regulatory than mature dendritic cells.

The repertoire was sequenced with immunoSEQ multiplex PCR; TCRdb's copy has only in-frame clones and lacks some. The sample records about 29,000 clones, 60% to 80% being singletons. Germline values: CDR1 LNHDA, CDR2 SQIVND (reference sequence). The CDR3 has 15 amino acids. The trim removed 5 bases at V and 3 bases at J, leaving 7 bases unmatched. Remarks on this clone: Its target is not known.

The TCR sequence derives from a human donor in good health. This chain links TRBV19 with TRBJ1-5; 7 bases align to TRBD1. The specimen sequenced was memory CD4+ T cells from blood. Subset of the sample: CD45RO+ memory T cells. The CDR3 sequence is CASSPDRALNQPQHF. The CDR3 DNA reads TGTGCCAGTAGTCCTGACAGGGCCCTCAATCAGCCCCAGCATTTT. Full variable domain (outside the CDR3, taken from reference TRBV19 and TRBJ1-5): DGGITQSPKYLFRKEGQNVTLSCEQNLNHDAMYWYRQDPGQGLRLIYYSQIVNDFQKGDIAEGYSVSREKKESFPLTVTSAQKNPTAFYLCASSPDRALNQPQHFGDGTRLSIL.